The sequence of this T cell receptor (beta chain) was determined in a study of blood T cell repertoires in COVID-19. Assay used: immunoSEQ multiplex PCR; TCRdb lists only in-frame clones, some missing. Found here are about 160,000 clones, more than 65% of them singletons; the top ten hold more than 7%. CDR1 is SGHTA, CDR2 FQGNSA, per germline. The CDR3 extends over 14 amino acids. Trimming took 3 bases from V and 7 from J, leaving 13 bases between them. Sequenced sample: peripheral blood. The V and J genes are TRBV7-2 and TRBJ1-5, with a possible D match to TRBD1 (5 bases). The source of this sequence is an older woman with COVID-19, enrolled during active disease. CDR3: CASSFGGEGQPQHF. Written as DNA, the CDR3 is TGTGCCAGCAGCTTTGGGGGGGAAGGACAGCCCCAGCATTTT.